These 7 T cell receptor beta chains came from one sample sequenced in a study of T cell responses to AZD1222 COVID-19 vaccine. The repertoire was sequenced with immunoSEQ multiplex PCR; TCRdb's copy has only in-frame clones and lacks some. This table holds over 110,000 clones, roughly 92% found once. The material sequenced was peripheral blood, taken on day 0 of AZD1222 vaccination. The receptors stem from an adult in good health.

In its sample, this clone was seen a few times. V usage is TRBV11-2 and J usage is TRBJ1-6; TRBD1 matches at 9 bases. The CDR3 is 17 residues long. V lost 0 bases, J lost 9 bases, and 9 bases stayed unmatched. Germline CDR1 and CDR2: SGHAT and FQNNGV. CDR3 region: CASSLDPPTGGGSPLHF. In nucleotides, the CDR3 is TGTGCCAGCAGCTTAGATCCCCCGACAGGGGGTGGTTCACCCCTCCACTTT.

In this sample, this clone turned up once. V is TRBV12-5 and J is TRBJ1-4; a weak D match, TRBD1 (5 bases). V dropped 6 bases and J dropped 0 bases, with 14 bases sitting between them. Germline CDR1 and CDR2: LGHNT and FRNRAP. This CDR3 comprises 16 residues. The CDR3 DNA reads TGTGCTAGTGGACTGGGGACGTCTGCAACTAATGAAAAACTGTTTTTT. Its translation is CASGLGTSATNEKLFF. The variable domain in full, with the rest retrieved from reference TRBV12-5 and TRBJ1-4, is DARVTQTPRHKVTEMGQEVTMRCQPILGHNTVFWYRQTMMQGLELLAYFRNRAPLDDSGMPKDRFSAEMPDATLATLKIQPSEPRDSAVYFCASGLGTSATNEKLFFGSGTQLSVL.

J is TRBJ1-3 and V is TRBV6-5; 10 positions match TRBD1. Germline values: CDR1 MNHEY, CDR2 SVGAGI. V was pared by 4 bases and J by 8 bases, with 5 bases of the junction left unmatched. The CDR3 spans 14 residues. The CDR3 nucleotides are TGTGCCAGCAGTTGGGACAGGGGTTTAGACACCATATATTTT. It is translated as CASSWDRGLDTIYF.

The rearrangement links TRBV5-1 to TRBJ2-7, with 9 bases aligning to TRBD2. V shed 3 bases and J 7 bases; nucleotides not matched to a gene: 11. This CDR3 contains 15 residues. Germline V gives CDR1 SGHRS, CDR2 YFSETQ. The CDR3 DNA is TGCGCCAGCAGCTGGGGACTAGCCCAAGTTGGAGAGCAGTACTTC. It is translated as CASSWGLAQVGEQYF.

The CDR3 DNA reads as TGTGCCAGCAGTGAAGAGGGGGACACAGATACGCAGTATTTT. This sequence encodes CASSEEGDTDTQYF. This sequence joins TRBV6-4 and TRBJ2-3; TRBD1 is a possible D gene (6 bases). The V and J ends lost 3 bases and 2 bases respectively, with 9 bases between them. The CDR3 covers 14 residues. Per the germline V gene, CDR1 is MRHNA and CDR2 is SNTAGT.

The chain employs TRBV5-4 and TRBJ2-6; tentative D call: TRBD1 (5 bases). Per germline, CDR1 SGHNT and CDR2 YYREEE (reference sequence). This CDR3 comprises 17 residues. V lost 4 bases, J lost 2 bases, and 16 bases lay in between. The chain's CDR3 is CASSVTRESAGANVLTF. In DNA form, the CDR3 reads TGTGCCAGCAGCGTGACCAGGGAAAGCGCTGGGGCCAACGTCCTGACTTTC. The full variable domain, its missing parts supplied by reference TRBV5-4 and TRBJ2-6, is ETGVTQSPTHLIKTRGQQVTLRCSSQSGHNTVSWYQQALGQGPQFIFQYYREEENGRGNFPPRFSGLQFPNYSSELNVNALELDDSALYLCASSVTRESAGANVLTFGAGSRLTVL.

The chain employs TRBV11-2 and TRBJ2-1; 9 bases agree with TRBD1. Germline CDR1 and CDR2: SGHAT and FQNNGV. The CDR3 has 15 amino acids. V dropped 3 bases and J dropped 4; count of bases not matched to a gene: 4. CDR3 in amino acids: CASSFGQGQYNEQFF. DNA of the CDR3: TGTGCCAGCAGCTTCGGACAGGGGCAATACAATGAGCAGTTCTTC.